The rows below give T cell receptor beta chains drawn from one sample of a study of naive and memory T cell subsets. One entry per CDR3 protein results from TCRdb running MiXCR on the 5' RACE reads. This table holds about 62,000 distinct CDR3 sequences, more than 6.5% found once. These receptors all stem from a female donor in good health. Both conserved end residues are part of each CDR3. D genes are given only for firm matches. Size tells how often a clone was seen (once, few, many) or the class of an expanded clone, and some rows leave it out.

D	size	V	J	CDR3	DNA
NA	once	TRBV10-3	TRBJ2-5	CAIRGTGGETQYF	TGTGCCATCAGAGGGACCGGAGGAGAGACCCAGTACTTC
TRBD2	many	TRBV27	TRBJ2-2	CASSLSVPTSGGATGELFF	TGTGCCAGCAGTTTATCGGTACCGACTAGCGGGGGGGCAACCGGGGAGCTGTTTTTT
NA	few	TRBV15	TRBJ2-2	CATSRDRELFF	TGTGCCACCAGCAGAGATCGGGAGCTGTTTTTT
NA	many	TRBV20-1	TRBJ1-5	CSASFGVSNQPQHF	TGCAGTGCGAGTTTCGGGGTCAGCAATCAGCCCCAGCATTTT
TRBD1	few	TRBV19	TRBJ2-7	CASSIRFAGGIHEQYF	TGTGCCAGTAGTATTCGGTTCGCAGGGGGCATCCACGAGCAGTACTTC
TRBD1	few	TRBV14	TRBJ2-7	CASSQEDHPWDLGQPYEQYF	TGTGCCAGCAGCCAAGAAGACCACCCATGGGATTTGGGACAGCCCTACGAGCAGTACTTC
NA	few	TRBV15	TRBJ2-5	CATSRGAEIGGETQYF	TGTGCCACCAGCAGAGGGGCGGAAATCGGTGGGGAGACCCAGTACTTC
NA	many	TRBV13	TRBJ2-6	CASSPREASTGANVLTF	TGTGCCAGCAGCCCCAGGGAAGCCTCGACTGGGGCCAACGTCCTGACTTTC
TRBD2	many	TRBV2	TRBJ2-1	CASKRRSSGYNEQFF	TGTGCCAGCAAGAGAAGGTCTAGCGGTTACAATGAGCAGTTCTTC
TRBD1	many	TRBV20-1	TRBJ1-2	CSARGTGGDYGYTF	TGCAGTGCTAGAGGGACAGGGGGCGATTATGGCTACACCTTC
NA	few	TRBV5-4	TRBJ2-3	CASTLNSGPSRDTQYF	TGTGCCAGCACCTTGAATAGCGGACCATCGAGAGATACGCAGTATTTT
NA	NA	TRBV5-8	TRBJ1-1	CASSFGRGSIMNTEAFF	TGTGCCAGCAGCTTCGGGAGGGGGAGTATAATGAACACTGAAGCTTTCTTT
TRBD2	few	TRBV6-5	TRBJ2-4	CASKPGTSVKNIQYF	TGTGCCAGCAAGCCTGGGACTAGCGTTAAAAACATTCAGTACTTC
TRBD1	many	TRBV6-1	TRBJ2-3	CASSERQGGADTQYF	TGTGCCAGCAGTGAAAGACAGGGTGGCGCAGATACGCAGTATTTT
NA	few	TRBV30	TRBJ2-7	CAWTGDTYEQYF	TGTGCCTGGACCGGGGACACCTACGAGCAGTACTTC
NA	few	TRBV5-1	TRBJ1-2	CASSLEWPGVKYGYTF	TGCGCCAGCAGCTTGGAATGGCCAGGGGTGAAGTATGGCTACACCTTC